This T cell receptor beta chain came from a study of graft-versus-host responses after intestinal transplantation. Study-level information: Multivisceral, liver-intestinal, or isolated intestinal transplants were received by the recipients.

On this clone: Its antigen is still unknown.

Repertoires were generated with immunoSEQ multiplex PCR, while TCRdb's copy carries only in-frame clones and drops some. There are 100,000 to 130,000 clones in the sample; roughly 87% occur only once, and about 0.7% lies in the top ten. V lost 1 base, J lost 5 bases, and 5 bases lay in between. This CDR3 has 12 amino acids. CDR1 is SGHNT, CDR2 YENEEA, per germline. The chain recombines TRBV11-3 with TRBJ1-2; D call uncertain. Sample: unstimulated CD4+ T cells sorted from spleen or lymph node cells, taken before transplant. The TCR originated in a human donor who was the organ donor for an intestinal transplant. In nucleotides, the CDR3 is TGTGCCAGCAGCTTAGCGGGGTATGGCTACACCTTC. It is translated as CASSLAGYGYTF.